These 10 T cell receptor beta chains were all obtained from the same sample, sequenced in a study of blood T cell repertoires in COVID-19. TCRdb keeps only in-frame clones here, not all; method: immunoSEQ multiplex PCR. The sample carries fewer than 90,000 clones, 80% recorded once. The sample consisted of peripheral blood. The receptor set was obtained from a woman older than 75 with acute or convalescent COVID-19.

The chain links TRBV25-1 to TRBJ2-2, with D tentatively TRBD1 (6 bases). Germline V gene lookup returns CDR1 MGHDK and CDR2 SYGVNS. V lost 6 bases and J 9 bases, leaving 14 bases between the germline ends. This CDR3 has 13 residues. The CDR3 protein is CASSQGQLRELFF. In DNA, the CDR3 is TGTGCCAGCAGCCAGGGGCAGCTCCGGGAGCTGTTTTTT.

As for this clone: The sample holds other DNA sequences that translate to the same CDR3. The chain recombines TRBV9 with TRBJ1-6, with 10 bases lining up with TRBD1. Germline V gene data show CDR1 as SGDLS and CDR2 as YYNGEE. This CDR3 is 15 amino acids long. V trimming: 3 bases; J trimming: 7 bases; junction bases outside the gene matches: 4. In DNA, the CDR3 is TGTGCCAGCAGCGACCGGGACAGGGGAAATTCACCCCTCCACTTT. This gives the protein CASSDRDRGNSPLHF.

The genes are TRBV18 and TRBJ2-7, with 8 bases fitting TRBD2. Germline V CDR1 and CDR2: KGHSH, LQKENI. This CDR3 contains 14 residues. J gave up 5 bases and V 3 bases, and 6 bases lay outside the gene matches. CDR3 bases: TGTGCCAGCTCACCCGGACTAGCTTGGGACGAGCAGTACTTC. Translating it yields CASSPGLAWDEQYF.

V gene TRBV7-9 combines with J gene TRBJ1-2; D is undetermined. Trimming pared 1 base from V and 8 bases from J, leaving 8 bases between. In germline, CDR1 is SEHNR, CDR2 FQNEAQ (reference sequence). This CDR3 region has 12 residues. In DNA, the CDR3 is TGTGCCAGCAGCTTAGGGGCCAAGGGCTACACCTTC. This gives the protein CASSLGAKGYTF. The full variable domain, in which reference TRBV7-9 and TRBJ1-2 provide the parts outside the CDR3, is DTGVSQNPRHKITKRGQNVTFRCDPISEHNRLYWYRQTLGQGPEFLTYFQNEAQLEKSRLLSDRFSAERPKGSFSTLEIQRTEQGDSAMYLCASSLGAKGYTFGSGTRLTVV.

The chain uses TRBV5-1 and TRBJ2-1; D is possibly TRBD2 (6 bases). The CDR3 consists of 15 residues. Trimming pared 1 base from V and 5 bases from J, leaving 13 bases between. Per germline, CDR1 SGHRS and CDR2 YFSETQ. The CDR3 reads CASSLYGTFNNEQFF. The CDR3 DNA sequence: TGCGCCAGCAGCTTGTACGGGACTTTTAACAATGAGCAGTTCTTC.

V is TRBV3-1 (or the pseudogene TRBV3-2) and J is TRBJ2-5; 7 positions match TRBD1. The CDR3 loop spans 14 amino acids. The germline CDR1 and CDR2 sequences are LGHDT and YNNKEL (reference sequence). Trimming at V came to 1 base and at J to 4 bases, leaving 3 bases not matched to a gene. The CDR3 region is CASSQGYRGETQYF. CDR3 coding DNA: TGTGCCAGCAGCCAAGGGTACAGGGGAGAGACCCAGTACTTC.

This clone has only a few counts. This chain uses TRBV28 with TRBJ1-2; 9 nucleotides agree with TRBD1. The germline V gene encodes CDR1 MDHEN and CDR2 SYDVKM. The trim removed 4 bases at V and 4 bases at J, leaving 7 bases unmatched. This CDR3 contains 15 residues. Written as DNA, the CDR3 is TGTGCCAGCAGTTCCCCGACAGGGGGGATCTATGGCTACACCTTC. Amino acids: CASSSPTGGIYGYTF.

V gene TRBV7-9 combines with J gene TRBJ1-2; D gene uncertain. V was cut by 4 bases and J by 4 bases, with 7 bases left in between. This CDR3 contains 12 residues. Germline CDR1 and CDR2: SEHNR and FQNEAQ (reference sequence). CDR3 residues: CASSSGIYGYTF. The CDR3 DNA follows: TGTGCCAGCAGCTCCGGTATCTATGGCTACACCTTC.

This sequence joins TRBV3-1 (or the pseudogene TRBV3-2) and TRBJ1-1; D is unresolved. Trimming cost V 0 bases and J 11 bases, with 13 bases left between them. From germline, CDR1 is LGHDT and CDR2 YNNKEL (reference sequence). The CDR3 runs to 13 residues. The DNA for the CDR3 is TGTGCCAGCAGCCAAGATCGAGGCCGTGGGGCTTTCTTT. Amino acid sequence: CASSQDRGRGAFF.

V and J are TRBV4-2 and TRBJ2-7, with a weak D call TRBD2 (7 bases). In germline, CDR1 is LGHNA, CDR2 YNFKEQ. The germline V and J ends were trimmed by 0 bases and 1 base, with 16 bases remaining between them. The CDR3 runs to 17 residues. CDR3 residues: CASSQDLHGGLSYEQYF. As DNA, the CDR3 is TGTGCCAGCAGCCAAGACCTCCACGGGGGGCTTTCCTACGAGCAGTACTTC.